The present T cell receptor (beta chain) was sequenced within a study of T cell responses to AZD1222 COVID-19 vaccine. This clone was seen a few times. Antigen unknown. The protocol was immunoSEQ multiplex PCR, while the TCRdb copy is restricted to in-frame clones and leaves out a portion. The repertoire consists of 45,000 to 60,000 clones, with roughly 90% occurring once and the leading ten covering under 2%. General study findings and limits: Clonal diversity was possibly underestimated, and the donors were mostly white British, with more females.

The CDR3 is 19 amino acids. Germline-derived CDR1 and CDR2 are LNHDA and SQIVND (reference sequence). Deletions cut 5 bases from V and 1 base from J, with 26 bases between. The V gene is TRBV19, the J gene TRBJ1-1; a possible D gene is TRBD1 (5 bases). The TCR sequence derives from an adult in good health. This sample comprised peripheral blood, obtained on day 0 of AZD1222 vaccination. This CDR3 reads CASSPTLIGGRTSNTEAFF. The CDR3 DNA reads TGTGCCAGTAGTCCAACCCTTATCGGGGGACGGACTTCGAACACTGAAGCTTTCTTT.